This T cell receptor beta chain emerged from a study of T cells in Graves' hyperthyroidism and ophthalmopathy. Amplified regions were TCR beta CDR3 sequences from RNA transcripts. The HTBI primer set served for first-round RT-PCR of the TCR CDR3. TCRdb re-derived calls from the multiplex PCR reads in MiXCR, one entry per CDR3 protein. The sample has about 480,000 distinct CDR3 sequences, approximately 15% seen once. With regard to this clonotype: Its antigen is unknown.

Study-wide results and caveats: Ophthalmopathy prediction by the model preceded onset by a median roughly 6.3 months. The blood repertoire included most of the expanded thyroid clonotypes above 0.001.

J lost 3 bases, V lost 2 bases, and 25 bases had no gene match. The CDR3 length is 22 residues. Germline lookup yields CDR1 LGHNT and CDR2 FRNRAP. The clonotype originates from a woman aged 18-29 years with Graves' hyperthyroidism. What was sequenced was blood. This chain joins TRBV12-5 and TRBJ1-5, with TRBD1 matching 7 bases. DNA of the CDR3: TGTGCTAGTGGTTTGTCACGGAACAAGACAGGGAAAATGGAGGGTAACAATCAGCCCCAGCATTTT. This gives the protein CASGLSRNKTGKMEGNNQPQHF.